Included here is one TCR beta chain sequence, with context. Its target is unknown. These data belong to a study of OX40 agonist ivuxolimab in advanced cancers. The study, taken as a whole, reports: There was clonal expansion of CD4+ and CD8+ blood T cells by week 6 at 0.1 to 3.0 mg/kg.

Using immunoSEQ multiplex PCR, the repertoire was profiled, and TCRdb retains in-frame clones only, with some absent. The sample shows roughly 80,000 clones, approximately 85% of them seen only once. Sequences were derived from CD4+ or CD8+ T cells sorted from blood, sampled in a trial of the OX40 agonist ivuxolimab. The receptor comes from an adult with an advanced solid tumor such as melanoma, head and neck, liver or kidney cancer.

The CDR3 protein is CAWSPRSGEQYF. The CDR3 nucleotides are TGTGCCTGGAGTCCTAGGTCGGGGGAGCAGTACTTC. This chain joins TRBV30 and TRBJ2-7; D might be TRBD2 (5 bases). This CDR3 has 12 residues. Germline V lookup: CDR1 GTSNPN, CDR2 SVGIG (reference sequence). Between the trimmed V and J ends, which lost 2 bases and 7 bases, there was a span of 12 bases.